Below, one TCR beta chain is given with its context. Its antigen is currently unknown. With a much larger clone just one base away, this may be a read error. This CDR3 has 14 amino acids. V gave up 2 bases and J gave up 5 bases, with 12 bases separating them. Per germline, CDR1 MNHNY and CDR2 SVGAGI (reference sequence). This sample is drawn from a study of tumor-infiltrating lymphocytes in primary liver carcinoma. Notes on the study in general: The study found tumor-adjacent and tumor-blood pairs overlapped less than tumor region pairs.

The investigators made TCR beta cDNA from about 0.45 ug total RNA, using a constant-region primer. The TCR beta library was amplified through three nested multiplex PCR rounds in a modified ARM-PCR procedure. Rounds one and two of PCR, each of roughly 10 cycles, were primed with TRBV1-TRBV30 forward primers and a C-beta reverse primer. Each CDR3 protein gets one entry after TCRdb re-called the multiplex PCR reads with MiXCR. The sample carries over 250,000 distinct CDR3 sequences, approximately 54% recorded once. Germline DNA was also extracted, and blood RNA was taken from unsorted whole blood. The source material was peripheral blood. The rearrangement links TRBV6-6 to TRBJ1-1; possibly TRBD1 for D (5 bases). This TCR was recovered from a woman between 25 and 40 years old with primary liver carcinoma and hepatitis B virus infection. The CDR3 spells CASSYRGTKTEAFF. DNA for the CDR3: TGTGCCAGCAGTTACAGGGGAACGAAGACTGAAGCTTTCTTT.